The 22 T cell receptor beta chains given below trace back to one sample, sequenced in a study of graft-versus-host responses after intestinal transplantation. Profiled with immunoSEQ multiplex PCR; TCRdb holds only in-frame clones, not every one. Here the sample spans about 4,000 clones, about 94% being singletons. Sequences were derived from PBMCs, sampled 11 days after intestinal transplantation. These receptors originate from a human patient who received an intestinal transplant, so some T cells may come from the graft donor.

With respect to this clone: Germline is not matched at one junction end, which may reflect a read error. As DNA, the CDR3 is TGTGCCAGCAGCGCCCAGGGGGGGAACGCCGGGGAGCTGTTTTTT. Translated, it gives CASSAQGGNAGELFF. The chain combines TRBV9 with TRBJ2-2; D could derive from TRBD1 or TRBD2 (7 bases each). Germline V CDR1 and CDR2: SGDLS, YYNGEE. This CDR3 contains 15 residues.

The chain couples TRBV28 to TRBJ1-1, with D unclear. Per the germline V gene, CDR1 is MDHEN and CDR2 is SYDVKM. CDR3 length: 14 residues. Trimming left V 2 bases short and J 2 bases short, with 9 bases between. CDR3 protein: CASSLVEVNTEAFF. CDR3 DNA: TGTGCCAGCAGTTTAGTGGAGGTAAACACTGAAGCTTTCTTT.

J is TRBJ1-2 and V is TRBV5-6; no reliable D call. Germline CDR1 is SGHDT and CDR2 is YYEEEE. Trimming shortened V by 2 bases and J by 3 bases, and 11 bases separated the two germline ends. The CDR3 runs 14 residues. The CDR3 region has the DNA TGTGCCAGCAGCTTATTTCCTAGCGACTATGGCTACACCTTC. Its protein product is CASSLFPSDYGYTF.

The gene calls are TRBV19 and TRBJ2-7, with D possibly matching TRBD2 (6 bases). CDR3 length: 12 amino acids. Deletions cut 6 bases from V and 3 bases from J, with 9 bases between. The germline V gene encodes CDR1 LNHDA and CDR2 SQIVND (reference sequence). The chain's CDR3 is CASSGRGYEQYF. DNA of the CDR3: TGTGCCAGTAGCGGGAGAGGCTACGAGCAGTACTTC.

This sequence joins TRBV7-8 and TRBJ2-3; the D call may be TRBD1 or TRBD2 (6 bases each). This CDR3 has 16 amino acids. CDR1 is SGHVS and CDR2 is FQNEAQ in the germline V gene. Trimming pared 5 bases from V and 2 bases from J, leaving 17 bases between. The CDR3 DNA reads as TGTGCCAGCAGCCCGAGGGGGGCGGCTTCCACAGATACGCAGTATTTT. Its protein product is CASSPRGAASTDTQYF.

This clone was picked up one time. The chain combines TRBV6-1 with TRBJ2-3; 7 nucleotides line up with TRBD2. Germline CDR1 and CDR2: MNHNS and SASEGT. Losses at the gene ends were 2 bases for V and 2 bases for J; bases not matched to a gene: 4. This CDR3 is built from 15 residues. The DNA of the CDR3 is TGTGCCAGCAGTGAATGGGCGGGAGCCACAGATACGCAGTATTTT. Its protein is CASSEWAGATDTQYF.

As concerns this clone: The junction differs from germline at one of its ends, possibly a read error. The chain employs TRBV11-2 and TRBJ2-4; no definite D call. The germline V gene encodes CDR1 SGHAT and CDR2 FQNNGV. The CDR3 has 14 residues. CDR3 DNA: TGTGCCAGCAGCTTAGAGGTTTCCAACAACATTCAGTACTTC. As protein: CASSLEVSNNIQYF.

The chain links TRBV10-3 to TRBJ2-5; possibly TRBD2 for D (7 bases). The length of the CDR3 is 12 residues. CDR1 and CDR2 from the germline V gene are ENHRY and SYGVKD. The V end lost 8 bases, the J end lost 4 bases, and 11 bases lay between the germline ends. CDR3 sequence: CAISGEGETQYF. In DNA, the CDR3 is TGTGCCATCTCAGGGGAGGGAGAGACCCAGTACTTC.

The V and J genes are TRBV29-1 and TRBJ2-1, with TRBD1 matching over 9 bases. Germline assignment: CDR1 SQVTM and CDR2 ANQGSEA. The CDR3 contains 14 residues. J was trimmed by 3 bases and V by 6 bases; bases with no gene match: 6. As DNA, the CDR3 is TGCAGCGTGAACCGGGACAGGGACTACAATGAGCAGTTCTTC. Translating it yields CSVNRDRDYNEQFF.

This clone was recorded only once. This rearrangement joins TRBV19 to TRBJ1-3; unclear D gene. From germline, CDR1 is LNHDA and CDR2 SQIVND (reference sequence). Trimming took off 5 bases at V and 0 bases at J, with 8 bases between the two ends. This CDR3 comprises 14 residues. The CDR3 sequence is CASSDGSSGNTIYF. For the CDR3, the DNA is TGTGCCAGTAGTGACGGCAGCTCTGGAAACACCATATATTTT.

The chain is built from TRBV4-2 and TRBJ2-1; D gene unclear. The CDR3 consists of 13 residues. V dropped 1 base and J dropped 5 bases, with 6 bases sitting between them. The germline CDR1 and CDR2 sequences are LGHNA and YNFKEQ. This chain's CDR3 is CASSQAFDNEQFF. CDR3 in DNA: TGTGCCAGCAGCCAAGCATTTGACAATGAGCAGTTCTTC.

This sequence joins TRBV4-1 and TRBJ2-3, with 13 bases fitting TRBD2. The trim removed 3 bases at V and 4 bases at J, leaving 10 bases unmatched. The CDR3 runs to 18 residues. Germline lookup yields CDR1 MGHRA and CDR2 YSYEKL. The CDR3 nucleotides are TGCGCCAGCAGCCACTCCCCCCTACTAGCGGGAGGGCCAGATACGCAGTATTTT. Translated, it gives CASSHSPLLAGGPDTQYF.

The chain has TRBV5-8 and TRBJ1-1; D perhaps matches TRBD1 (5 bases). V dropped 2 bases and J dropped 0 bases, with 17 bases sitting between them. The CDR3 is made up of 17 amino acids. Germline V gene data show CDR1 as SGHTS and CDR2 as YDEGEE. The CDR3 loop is CASSFIPPGPLNTEAFF. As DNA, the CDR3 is TGTGCCAGCAGCTTTATACCTCCGGGACCCCTGAACACTGAAGCTTTCTTT.

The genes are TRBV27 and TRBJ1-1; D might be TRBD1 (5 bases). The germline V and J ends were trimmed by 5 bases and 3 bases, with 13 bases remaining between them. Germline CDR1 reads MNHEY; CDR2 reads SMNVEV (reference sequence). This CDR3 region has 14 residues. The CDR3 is CASSAQGRYTEAFF. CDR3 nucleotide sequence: TGTGCCAGCAGTGCGCAGGGAAGGTACACTGAAGCTTTCTTT.

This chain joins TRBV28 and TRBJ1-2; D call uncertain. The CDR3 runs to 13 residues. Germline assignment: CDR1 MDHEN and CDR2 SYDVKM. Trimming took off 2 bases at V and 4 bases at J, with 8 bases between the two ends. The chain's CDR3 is CASSLVSGYGYTF. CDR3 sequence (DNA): TGTGCCAGCAGTTTAGTCTCCGGCTATGGCTACACCTTC.

The CDR3 protein is CASSIETFNQPQHF. The CDR3 nucleotides are TGTGCCAGTAGTATAGAGACTTTCAATCAGCCCCAGCATTTT. The chain is built from TRBV19 and TRBJ1-5, with no clear D. The CDR3 length is 14 residues. CDR1 LNHDA and CDR2 SQIVND come from the germline V gene (reference sequence). Trimming took 0 bases from V and 3 from J, leaving 6 bases between them.

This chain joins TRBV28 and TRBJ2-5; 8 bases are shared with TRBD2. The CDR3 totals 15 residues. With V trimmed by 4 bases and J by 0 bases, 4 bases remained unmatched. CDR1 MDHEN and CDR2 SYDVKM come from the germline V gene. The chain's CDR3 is CASSSGGVYQETQYF. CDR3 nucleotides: TGTGCCAGCAGTTCCGGGGGGGTGTACCAAGAGACCCAGTACTTC.

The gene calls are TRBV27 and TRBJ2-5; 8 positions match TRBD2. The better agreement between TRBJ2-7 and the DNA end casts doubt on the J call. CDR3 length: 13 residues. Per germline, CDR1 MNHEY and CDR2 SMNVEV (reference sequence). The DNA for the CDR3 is TGTGCCAGCCGAGGGGCGGGGGGCTACGAGCAGTACTTC. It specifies CASRGAGGYEQYF.

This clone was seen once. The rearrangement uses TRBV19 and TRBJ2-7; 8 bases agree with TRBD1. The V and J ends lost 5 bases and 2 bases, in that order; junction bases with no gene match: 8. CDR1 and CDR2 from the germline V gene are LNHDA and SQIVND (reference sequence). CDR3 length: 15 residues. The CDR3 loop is CASSLSSDRAYEQYF. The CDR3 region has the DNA TGTGCCAGTAGTCTCTCTTCGGACAGGGCCTACGAGCAGTACTTC.

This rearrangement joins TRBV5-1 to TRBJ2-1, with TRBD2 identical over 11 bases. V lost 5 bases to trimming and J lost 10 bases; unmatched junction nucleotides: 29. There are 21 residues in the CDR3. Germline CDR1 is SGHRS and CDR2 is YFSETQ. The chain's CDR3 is CASRWLAGGPVPRRLGLEQFF. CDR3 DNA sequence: TGCGCCAGCAGGTGGTTAGCGGGAGGGCCGGTACCCCGTAGACTCGGATTAGAGCAGTTCTTC.

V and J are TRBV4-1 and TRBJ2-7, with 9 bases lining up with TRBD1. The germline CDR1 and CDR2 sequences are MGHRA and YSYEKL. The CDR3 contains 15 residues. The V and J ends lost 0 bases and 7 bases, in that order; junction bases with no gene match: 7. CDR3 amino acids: CASSQEGQGFGEQYF. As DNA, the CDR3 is TGCGCCAGCAGCCAAGAAGGACAGGGGTTTGGAGAGCAGTACTTC.

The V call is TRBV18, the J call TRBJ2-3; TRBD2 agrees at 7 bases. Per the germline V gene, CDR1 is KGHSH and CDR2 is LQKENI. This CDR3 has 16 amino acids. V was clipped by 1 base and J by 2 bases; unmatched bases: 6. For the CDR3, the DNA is TGTGCCAGCTCACCACACCAAGCGGGATCCACAGATACGCAGTATTTT. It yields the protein CASSPHQAGSTDTQYF.